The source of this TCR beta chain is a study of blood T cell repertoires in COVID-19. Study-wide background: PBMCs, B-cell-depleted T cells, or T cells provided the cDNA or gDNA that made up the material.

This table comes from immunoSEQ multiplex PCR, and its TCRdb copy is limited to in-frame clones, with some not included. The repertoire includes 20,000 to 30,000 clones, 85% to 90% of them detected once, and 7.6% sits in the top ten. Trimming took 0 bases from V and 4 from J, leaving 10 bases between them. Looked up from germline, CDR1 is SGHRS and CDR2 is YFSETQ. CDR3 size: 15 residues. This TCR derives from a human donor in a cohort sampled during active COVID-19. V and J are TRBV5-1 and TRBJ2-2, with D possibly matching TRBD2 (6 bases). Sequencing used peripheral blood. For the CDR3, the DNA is TGCGCCAGCAGCTTGGGGCGGGGCCTCACCGGGGAGCTGTTTTTT. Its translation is CASSLGRGLTGELFF.